The present TCR beta chain was sequenced within a study of shared clonotypes between healthy human individuals. The study's findings and limits: The sharing of 4% to 5.5% of naive CD4 clonotypes was seen across a handful of donors. When compared with the clonotypes that were shared by all four sorted-subset donors, the non-shared clonotypes turned out to have lower generation probabilities.

An assay was performed, and its level was deep. The assay was immunoSEQ multiplex PCR, and TCRdb's table has in-frame clones only and misses some. This table holds about 1,900,000 clones, about 95% found once. V gave up 4 bases and J gave up 0 bases, with 9 bases separating them. From germline, CDR1 is MNHEY and CDR2 SMNVEV (reference sequence). This CDR3 has 14 amino acids. CD45RO-negative CD8 cells positively selected for CCR7 made up the naive population, which excluded terminally differentiated effector memory CD45RA+ cells. Free of recent acute infections or vaccinations, the donors were healthy HIV-negative adults. There are a few counts of this clone. Its cognate antigen is unknown. The sample contains more than one DNA sequence encoding this CDR3.

The genes are TRBV27 and TRBJ1-2; possible D gene TRBD1, 5 bases. The source of this sequence is a man aged 18 to 29 in good health. Sequenced: naive CD8+ T cells sorted from blood. The CDR3: CASSYTGSNYGYTF. The CDR3 region has the DNA TGTGCCAGCAGTTATACAGGCTCTAACTATGGCTACACCTTC.